The clone carrying this T cell receptor beta chain was observed many times. As yet, its antigen is unknown. Full-length variable regions came from constant-region reverse primers plus semi-nested Nested Universal Primer A PCR. In TCRdb, the 5' RACE reads were re-called with MiXCR into one record per CDR3 protein. The sample includes about 32,000 distinct CDR3 sequences, roughly a quarter of them seen just once. Germline V gives CDR1 MGHRA, CDR2 YSYEKL. Trimming took 2 bases from V and 6 from J; bases not matched to a gene: 6. This CDR3 comprises 15 residues. Study outcomes and limitations: Tumor Treg TCRs overlapped most with tumor naive CD4+ cells. The TCR gene usage of tumor memory CD4+ T cells clustered together with blood and lymph node memory CD4+ cells and with lymph node naive CD4+ cells.

Memory CD4+ T cells were sorted as CD4+CD45RO+CD25- cells. The V and J genes are TRBV4-1 and TRBJ1-5; 8 positions agree with TRBD1. The receptor was derived from a female donor with breast cancer. The sample comprised memory CD4+ T cells sorted from blood. Subset specified: memory CD4+ T cells, CD4+CD45RO+CD25-. CDR3 nucleotides: TGCGCCAGCAGCCAAACAGGGGGAACGGGTCAGCCCCAGCATTTT. The encoded protein is CASSQTGGTGQPQHF.